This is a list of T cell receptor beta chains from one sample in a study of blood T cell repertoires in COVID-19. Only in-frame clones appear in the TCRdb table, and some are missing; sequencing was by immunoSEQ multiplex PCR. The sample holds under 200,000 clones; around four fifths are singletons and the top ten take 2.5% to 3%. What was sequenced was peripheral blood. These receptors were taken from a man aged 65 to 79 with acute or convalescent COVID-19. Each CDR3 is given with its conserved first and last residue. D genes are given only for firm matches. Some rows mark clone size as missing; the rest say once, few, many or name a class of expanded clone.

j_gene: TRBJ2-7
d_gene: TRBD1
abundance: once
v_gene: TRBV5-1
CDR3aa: CASSAAGQGIGYEQYF
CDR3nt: TGCGCCAGCAGCGCCGCGGGACAGGGAATTGGCTACGAGCAGTACTTC

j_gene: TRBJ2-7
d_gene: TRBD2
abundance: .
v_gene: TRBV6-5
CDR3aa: CASQALAGVSYEQYF
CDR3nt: TGTGCCAGCCAAGCACTAGCGGGGGTCTCCTACGAGCAGTACTTC

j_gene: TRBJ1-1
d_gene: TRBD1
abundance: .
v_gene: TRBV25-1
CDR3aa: CASRPGTGLEAFF
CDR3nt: TGTGCCAGCAGACCAGGGACAGGGCTTGAAGCTTTCTTT

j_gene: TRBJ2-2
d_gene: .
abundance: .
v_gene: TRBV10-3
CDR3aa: CANWGGTGELFF
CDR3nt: TGTGCCAATTGGGGCGGCACCGGGGAGCTGTTTTTT

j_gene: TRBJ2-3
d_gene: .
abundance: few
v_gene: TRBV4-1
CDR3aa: CASSYTSEFGTDTQYF
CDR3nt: TGCGCCAGCAGTTACACCTCGGAGTTTGGCACAGATACGCAGTATTTT

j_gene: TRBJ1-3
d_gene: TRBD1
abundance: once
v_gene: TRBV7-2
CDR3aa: CASSPRGTDPRNTIYF
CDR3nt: TGTGCCAGCAGCCCTCGTGGGACAGACCCCCGAAACACCATATATTTT

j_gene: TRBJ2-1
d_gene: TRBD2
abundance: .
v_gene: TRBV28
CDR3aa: CASSLPIAGNHNEQFF
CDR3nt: TGTGCCAGCAGTTTACCGATAGCGGGAAATCACAATGAGCAGTTCTTC

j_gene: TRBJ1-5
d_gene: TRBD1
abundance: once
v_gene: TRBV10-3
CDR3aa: CAISETGQTSNQPQHF
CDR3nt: TGTGCCATCAGTGAGACGGGACAGACTAGCAATCAGCCCCAGCATTTT

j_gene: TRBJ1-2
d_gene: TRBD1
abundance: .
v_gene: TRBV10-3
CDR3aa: CAITGQGPDYGYTF
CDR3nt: TGTGCCATCACCGGACAGGGCCCTGACTATGGCTACACCTTC

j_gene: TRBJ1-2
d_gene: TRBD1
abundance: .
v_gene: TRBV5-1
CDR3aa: CASSATGTGAYGYTF
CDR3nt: TGCGCCAGCAGCGCGACCGGGACAGGGGCCTATGGCTACACCTTC

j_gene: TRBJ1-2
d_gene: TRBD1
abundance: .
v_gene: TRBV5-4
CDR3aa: CASSSGGQSSYGYTF
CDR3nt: TGTGCCAGCAGCTCAGGGGGACAGTCATCCTATGGCTACACCTTC

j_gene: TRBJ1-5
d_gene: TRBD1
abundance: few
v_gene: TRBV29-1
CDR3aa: CSVQTGPYNQPQHF
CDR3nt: TGCAGCGTCCAGACAGGGCCCTACAATCAGCCCCAGCATTTT

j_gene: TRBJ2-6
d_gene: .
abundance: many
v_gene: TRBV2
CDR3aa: CASSELESGANVLTF
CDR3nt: TGTGCCAGCAGTGAACTAGAATCTGGGGCCAACGTCCTGACTTTC

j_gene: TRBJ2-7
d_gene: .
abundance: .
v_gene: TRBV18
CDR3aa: CASSAAGSYEQYF
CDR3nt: TGTGCCAGCTCGGCGGCGGGGTCCTACGAGCAGTACTTC

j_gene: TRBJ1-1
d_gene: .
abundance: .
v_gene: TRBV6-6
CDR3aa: CASRSTGQNTEAFF
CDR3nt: TGTGCCAGCAGATCCACAGGGCAAAACACTGAAGCTTTCTTT

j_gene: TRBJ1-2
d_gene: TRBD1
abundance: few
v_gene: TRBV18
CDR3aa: CASSADRGLVYGYTF
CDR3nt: TGTGCCAGCTCGGCTGACAGGGGGCTGGTCTATGGCTACACCTTC

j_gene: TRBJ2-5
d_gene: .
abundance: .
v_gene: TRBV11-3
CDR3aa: CASSPTDSNQETQYF
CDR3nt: TGTGCCAGCAGCCCGACGGACAGCAACCAAGAGACCCAGTACTTC

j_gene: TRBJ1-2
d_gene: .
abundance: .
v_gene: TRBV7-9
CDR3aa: CASSPLVIHGYTF
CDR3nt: TGTGCCAGCAGCCCATTAGTCATCCATGGCTACACCTTC

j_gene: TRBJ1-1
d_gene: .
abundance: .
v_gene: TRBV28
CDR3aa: CASSLLGPPEAFF
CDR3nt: TGTGCCAGCAGTTTACTTGGGCCCCCTGAAGCTTTCTTT

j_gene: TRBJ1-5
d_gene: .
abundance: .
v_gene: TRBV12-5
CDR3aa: CASGLVSSNQPQHF
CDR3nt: TGTGCTAGTGGTTTGGTAAGCAGCAATCAGCCCCAGCATTTT

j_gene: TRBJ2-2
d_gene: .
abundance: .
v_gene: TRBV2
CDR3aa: CASSRDYTGELFF
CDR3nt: TGTGCCAGCAGCCGGGACTACACCGGGGAGCTGTTTTTT

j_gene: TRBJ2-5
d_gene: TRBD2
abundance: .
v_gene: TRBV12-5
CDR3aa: CASGTGLAVQETQYF
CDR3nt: TGTGCTAGTGGCACCGGACTAGCGGTCCAAGAGACCCAGTACTTC

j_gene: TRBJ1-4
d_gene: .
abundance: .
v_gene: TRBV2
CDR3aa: CASSVNRAANEKLFF
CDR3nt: TGTGCCAGCAGTGTAAACAGGGCAGCTAATGAAAAACTGTTCTTT

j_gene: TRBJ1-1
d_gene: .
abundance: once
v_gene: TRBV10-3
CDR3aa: CAISENRLNTEAFF
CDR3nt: TGTGCCATCAGTGAAAACAGGTTGAACACTGAAGCTTTCTTT

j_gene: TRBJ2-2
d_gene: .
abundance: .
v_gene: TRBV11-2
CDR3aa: CASSLVALATGELFF
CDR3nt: TGTGCCAGCAGCTTAGTAGCACTAGCCACCGGGGAGCTGTTTTTT

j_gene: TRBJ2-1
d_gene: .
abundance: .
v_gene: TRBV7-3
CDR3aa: CASSLAALSYNEQFF
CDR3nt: TGTGCCAGCAGCTTGGCAGCGCTATCCTACAATGAGCAGTTCTTC

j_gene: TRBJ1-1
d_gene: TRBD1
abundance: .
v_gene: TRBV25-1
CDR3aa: CASSAEWDRGKAFF
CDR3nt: TGTGCCAGCAGTGCCGAATGGGACAGGGGTAAAGCTTTCTTT

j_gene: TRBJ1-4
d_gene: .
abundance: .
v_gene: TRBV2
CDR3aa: CASSMGLLRQKLFF
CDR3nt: TGTGCCAGCAGTATGGGACTTCTCCGCCAAAAACTGTTTTTT

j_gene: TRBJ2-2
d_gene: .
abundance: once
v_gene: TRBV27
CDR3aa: CASSLDFYTGELFF
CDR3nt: TGTGCCAGCAGCTTAGACTTTTACACCGGGGAGCTGTTTTTT

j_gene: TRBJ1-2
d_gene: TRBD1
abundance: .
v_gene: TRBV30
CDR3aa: CAWSVPPDRGRRGYTF
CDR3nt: TGTGCCTGGAGTGTACCACCGGACAGGGGGCGGCGGGGCTACACCTTC

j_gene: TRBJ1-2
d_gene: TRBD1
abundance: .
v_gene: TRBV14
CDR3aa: CASSHTLGGGGLHGYTF
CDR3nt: TGTGCCAGCAGCCACACCCTCGGAGGGGGCGGACTCCATGGCTACACCTTC

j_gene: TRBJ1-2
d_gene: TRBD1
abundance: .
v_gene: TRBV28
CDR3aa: CASSWGTGSNYGYTF
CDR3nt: TGTGCCAGCAGTTGGGGGACAGGGAGTAACTATGGCTACACCTTC

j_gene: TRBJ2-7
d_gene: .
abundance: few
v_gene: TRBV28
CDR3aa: CASSVRGSYEQYF
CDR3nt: TGTGCCAGCAGCGTCAGGGGTTCCTACGAGCAGTACTTC

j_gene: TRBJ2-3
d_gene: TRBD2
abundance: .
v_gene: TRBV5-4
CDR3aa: CASSLVAGGPEDTQYF
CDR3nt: TGTGCCAGCAGCTTGGTAGCGGGAGGGCCGGAAGATACGCAGTATTTT